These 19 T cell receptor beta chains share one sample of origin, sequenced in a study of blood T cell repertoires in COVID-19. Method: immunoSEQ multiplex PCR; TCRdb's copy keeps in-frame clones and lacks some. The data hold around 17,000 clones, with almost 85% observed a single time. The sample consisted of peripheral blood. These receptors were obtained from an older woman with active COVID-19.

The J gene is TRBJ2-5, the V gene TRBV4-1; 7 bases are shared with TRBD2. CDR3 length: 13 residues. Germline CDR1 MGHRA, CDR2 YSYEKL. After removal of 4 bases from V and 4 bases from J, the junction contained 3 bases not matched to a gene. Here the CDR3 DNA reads TGCGCCAGCAGCCGGTTAGCGGGAGAGACCCAGTACTTC. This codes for CASSRLAGETQYF.

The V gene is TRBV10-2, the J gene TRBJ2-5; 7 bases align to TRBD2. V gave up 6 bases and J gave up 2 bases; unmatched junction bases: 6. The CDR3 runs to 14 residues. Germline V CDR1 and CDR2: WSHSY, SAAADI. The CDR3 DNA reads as TGCGCCAGCAGGCTAGCGGACACACAAGAGACCCAGTACTTC. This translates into CASRLADTQETQYF.

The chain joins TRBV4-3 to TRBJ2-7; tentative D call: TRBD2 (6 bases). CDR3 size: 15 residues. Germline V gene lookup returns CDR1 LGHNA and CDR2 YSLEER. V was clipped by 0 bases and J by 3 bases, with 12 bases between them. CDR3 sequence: CASSQEGGAGYEQYF. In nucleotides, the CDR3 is TGCGCCAGCAGCCAAGAGGGGGGTGCAGGCTACGAGCAGTACTTC.

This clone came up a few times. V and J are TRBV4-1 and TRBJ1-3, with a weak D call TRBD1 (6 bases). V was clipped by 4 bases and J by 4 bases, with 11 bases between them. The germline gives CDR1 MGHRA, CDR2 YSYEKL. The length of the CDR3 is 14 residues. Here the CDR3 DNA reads TGCGCCAGCAGCCCGTGGGGGACAGGAAACACCATATATTTT. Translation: CASSPWGTGNTIYF.

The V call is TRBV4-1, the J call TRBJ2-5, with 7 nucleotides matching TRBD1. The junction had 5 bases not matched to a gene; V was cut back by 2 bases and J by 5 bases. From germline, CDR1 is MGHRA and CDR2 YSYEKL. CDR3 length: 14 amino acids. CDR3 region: CASSQKTGVETQYF. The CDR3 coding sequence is TGCGCCAGCAGCCAAAAAACAGGGGTTGAGACCCAGTACTTC.

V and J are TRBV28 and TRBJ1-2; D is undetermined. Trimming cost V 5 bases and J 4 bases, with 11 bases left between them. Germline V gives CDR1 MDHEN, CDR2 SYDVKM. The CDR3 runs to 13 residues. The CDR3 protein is CASSIKLLYGYTF. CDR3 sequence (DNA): TGTGCCAGCAGTATAAAGCTACTCTATGGCTACACCTTC.

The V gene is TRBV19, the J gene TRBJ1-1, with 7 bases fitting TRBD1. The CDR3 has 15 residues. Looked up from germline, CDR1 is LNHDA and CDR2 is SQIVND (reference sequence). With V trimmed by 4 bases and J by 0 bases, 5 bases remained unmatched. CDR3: CASSSQQGMNTEAFF. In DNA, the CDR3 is TGTGCCAGTAGTAGCCAACAGGGGATGAACACTGAAGCTTTCTTT.

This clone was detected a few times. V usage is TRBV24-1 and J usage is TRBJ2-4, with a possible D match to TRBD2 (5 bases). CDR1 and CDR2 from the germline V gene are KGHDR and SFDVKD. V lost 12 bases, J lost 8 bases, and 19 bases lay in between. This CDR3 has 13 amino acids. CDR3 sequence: CASISGFRHIQYF. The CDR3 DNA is TGTGCCTCCATTTCGGGGTTTCGGCACATTCAGTACTTC.

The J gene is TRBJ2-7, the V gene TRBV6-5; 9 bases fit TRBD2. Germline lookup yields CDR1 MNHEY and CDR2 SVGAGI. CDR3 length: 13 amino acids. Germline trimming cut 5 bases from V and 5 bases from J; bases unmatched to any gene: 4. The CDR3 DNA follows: TGTGCCAGCAGTCGAGGGACTAGCCACGAGCAGTACTTC. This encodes CASSRGTSHEQYF.

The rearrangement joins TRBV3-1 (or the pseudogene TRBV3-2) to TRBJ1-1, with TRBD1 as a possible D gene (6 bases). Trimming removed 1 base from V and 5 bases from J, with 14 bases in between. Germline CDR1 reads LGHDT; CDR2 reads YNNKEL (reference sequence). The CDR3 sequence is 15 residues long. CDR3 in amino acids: CASSQAQGRGTEAFF. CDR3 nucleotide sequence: TGTGCCAGCAGCCAAGCCCAGGGGAGAGGTACTGAAGCTTTCTTT.

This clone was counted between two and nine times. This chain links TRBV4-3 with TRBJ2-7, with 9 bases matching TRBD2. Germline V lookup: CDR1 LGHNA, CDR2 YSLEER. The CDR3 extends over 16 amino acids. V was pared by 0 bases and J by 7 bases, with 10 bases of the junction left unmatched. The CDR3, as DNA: TGCGCCAGCAGCCAAGATTTCCTGACTAGCGGTCTGGAGCAGTACTTC. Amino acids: CASSQDFLTSGLEQYF.

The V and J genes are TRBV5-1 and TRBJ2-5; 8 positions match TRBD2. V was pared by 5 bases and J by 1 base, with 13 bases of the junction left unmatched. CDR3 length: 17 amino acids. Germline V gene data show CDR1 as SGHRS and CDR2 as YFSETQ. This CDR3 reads CASRLRPLAGIQETQYF. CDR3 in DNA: TGCGCCAGCAGACTGCGACCGTTAGCGGGGATCCAAGAGACCCAGTACTTC. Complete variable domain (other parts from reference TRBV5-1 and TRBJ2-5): KAGVTQTPRYLIKTRGQQVTLSCSPISGHRSVSWYQQTPGQGLQFLFEYFSETQRNKGNFPGRFSGRQFSNSRSEMNVSTLELGDSALYLCASRLRPLAGIQETQYFGPGTRLLVL.

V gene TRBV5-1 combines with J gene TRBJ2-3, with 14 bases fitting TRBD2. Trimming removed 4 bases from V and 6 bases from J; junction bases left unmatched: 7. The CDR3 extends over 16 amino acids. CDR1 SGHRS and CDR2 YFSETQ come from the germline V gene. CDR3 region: CASSLGTSGSLDTQYF. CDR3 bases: TGCGCCAGCAGCCTCGGGACTAGCGGGAGTTTGGATACGCAGTATTTT.

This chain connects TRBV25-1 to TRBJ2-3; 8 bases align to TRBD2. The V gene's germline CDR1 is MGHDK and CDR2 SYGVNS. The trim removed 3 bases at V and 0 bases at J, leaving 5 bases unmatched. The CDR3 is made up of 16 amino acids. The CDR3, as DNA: TGTGCCAGCAGTGAGTCTAGCGGGTTAAGCACAGATACGCAGTATTTT. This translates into CASSESSGLSTDTQYF.

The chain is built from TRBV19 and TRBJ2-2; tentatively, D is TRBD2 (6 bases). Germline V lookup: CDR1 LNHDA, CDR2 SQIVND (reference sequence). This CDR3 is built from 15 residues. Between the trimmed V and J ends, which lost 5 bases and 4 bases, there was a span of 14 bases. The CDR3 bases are TGTGCCAGTAGTGCCGTCGTGGGGGGCACCGGGGAGCTGTTTTTT. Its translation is CASSAVVGGTGELFF. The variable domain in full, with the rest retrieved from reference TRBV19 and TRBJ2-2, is DGGITQSPKYLFRKEGQNVTLSCEQNLNHDAMYWYRQDPGQGLRLIYYSQIVNDFQKGDIAEGYSVSREKKESFPLTVTSAQKNPTAFYLCASSAVVGGTGELFFGEGSRLTVL.

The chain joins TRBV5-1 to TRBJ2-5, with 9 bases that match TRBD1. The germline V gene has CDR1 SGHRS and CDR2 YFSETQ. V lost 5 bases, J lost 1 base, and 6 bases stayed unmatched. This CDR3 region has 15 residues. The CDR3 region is CASRGGTGIQETQYF. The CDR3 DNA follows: TGCGCCAGCAGGGGCGGGACAGGGATCCAAGAGACCCAGTACTTC.

CDR3 in amino acids: CASSPPPRTGGLTPLHF. The CDR3, as DNA: TGTGCCAGCAGTCCCCCCCCCAGGACAGGGGGTCTCACACCCCTCCACTTT. This sequence joins TRBV28 and TRBJ1-6; TRBD1 matches at 10 bases. The trim removed 5 bases at V and 11 bases at J, leaving 15 bases unmatched. The length of the CDR3 is 17 residues. CDR1 and CDR2 (germline): MDHEN, SYDVKM.

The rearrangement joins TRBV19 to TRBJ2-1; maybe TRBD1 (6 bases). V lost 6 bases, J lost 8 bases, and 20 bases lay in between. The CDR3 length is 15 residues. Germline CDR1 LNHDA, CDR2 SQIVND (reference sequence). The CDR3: CASSNPNRARYEQFF. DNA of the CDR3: TGTGCCAGTAGCAACCCCAACAGGGCAAGGTATGAGCAGTTCTTC.

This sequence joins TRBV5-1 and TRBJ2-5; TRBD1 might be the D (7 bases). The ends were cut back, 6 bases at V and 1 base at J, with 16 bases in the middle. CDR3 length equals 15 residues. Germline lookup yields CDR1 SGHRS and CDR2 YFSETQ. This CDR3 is CASTREQGGQETQYF. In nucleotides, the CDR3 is TGCGCCAGCACTAGAGAGCAGGGGGGCCAAGAGACCCAGTACTTC.